These 17 T cell receptor beta chains were all obtained from the same sample, sequenced in a study of beta chain features in type 1 diabetes. Expressed TCRB transcripts got sequenced, as all isolated RNA was reverse transcribed. Clones were sequenced by immunoSEQ multiplex PCR, and TCRdb holds only the in-frame ones, with some missing. The repertoire consists of about 260,000 clones, with under 70% occurring once and the leading ten covering roughly 0.048%. The sequenced material came from naive CD4+ T cells from blood. The receptors were gathered from a man in his thirties or forties in good health.

CDR3 in DNA: TGTGCCAGCAGCACTGGACTAGCGGGGAGGTATACGCAGTATTTT. This codes for CASSTGLAGRYTQYF. This chain connects TRBV14 to TRBJ2-3, with TRBD2 matching 12 bases. The CDR3 spans 15 residues. Trimming at V came to 5 bases and at J to 7 bases, leaving 7 bases not matched to a gene. Germline lookup yields CDR1 SGHDN and CDR2 FVKESK.

V usage is TRBV29-1 and J usage is TRBJ2-7; perhaps TRBD1 as D (6 bases). V lost 5 bases, J lost 3 bases, and 11 bases lay in between. The CDR3 sequence is 12 residues long. Germline CDR1 and CDR2: SQVTM and ANQGSEA. The CDR3: CSVRKGDYEQYF. The CDR3 bases are TGCAGCGTTCGGAAGGGGGACTACGAGCAGTACTTC.

The rearrangement links TRBV9 to TRBJ2-7; possibly TRBD2 for D (6 bases). From germline, CDR1 is SGDLS and CDR2 YYNGEE. The CDR3 spans 14 residues. V shed 4 bases and J shed 5 bases, with 16 bases lying between them. The CDR3 DNA reads as TGTGCCAGCAGCCCGCGACTAGTCAGCCACGAGCAGTACTTC. It translates to CASSPRLVSHEQYF.

This clone was counted once. For the CDR3, the DNA is TGTGCCAGCTCACCCTCCTCGAGGGAAGCGGAGACCCAGTACTTC. Residues: CASSPSSREAETQYF. The J gene is TRBJ2-5, the V gene TRBV18, with D perhaps TRBD2 (5 bases). The germline V and J ends were trimmed by 3 bases and 5 bases, with 16 bases remaining between them. Germline V gene data show CDR1 as KGHSH and CDR2 as LQKENI. The CDR3 runs 15 residues.

This clone was seen a handful of times. The rearrangement joins TRBV30 to TRBJ1-5, with D perhaps TRBD1 (6 bases). V shed 5 bases and J shed 1 base, with 9 bases lying between them. The CDR3 spans 13 residues. Germline CDR1 GTSNPN, CDR2 SVGIG (reference sequence). The CDR3 DNA follows: TGTGCCTGGGCAGGACAGAGCAATCAGCCCCAGCATTTT. This codes for CAWAGQSNQPQHF.

This chain uses TRBV29-1 with TRBJ2-2; D call uncertain. The V end was cut by 7 bases, the J end by 6 bases, with 9 bases between. CDR3 length: 11 amino acids. Germline V gene sequence: CDR1 SQVTM, CDR2 ANQGSEA. The CDR3 nucleotides read TGCAGCGGTTACCGGGCCGGGGAGCTGTTTTTT. Its protein is CSGYRAGELFF.

This sequence joins TRBV9 and TRBJ2-6; D gene unclear. Trimming shortened V by 1 base and J by 9 bases, and 11 bases separated the two germline ends. CDR1 and CDR2 from the germline V gene are SGDLS and YYNGEE. The CDR3 runs 14 residues. The CDR3 bases are TGTGCCAGCAGCGTACCCCACACTGGCAACGTCCTGACTTTC. This translates into CASSVPHTGNVLTF.

The chain recombines TRBV6-5 with TRBJ2-3; D unclear. V lost 7 bases and J 0 bases, leaving 8 bases between the germline ends. Germline values: CDR1 MNHEY, CDR2 SVGAGI. The CDR3 spans 13 residues. CDR3 residues: CASKAPSTDTQYF. The CDR3 bases are TGTGCCAGCAAAGCCCCTAGCACAGATACGCAGTATTTT.

This chain connects TRBV18 to TRBJ2-7; D gene unclear. The CDR3 totals 12 residues. Germline CDR1 reads KGHSH; CDR2 reads LQKENI. Trimming pared 3 bases from V and 5 bases from J, leaving 8 bases between. The CDR3 sequence is CASSPRADEQYF. In DNA form, the CDR3 reads TGTGCCAGCTCACCGAGAGCCGACGAGCAGTACTTC.

The chain is built from TRBV29-1 and TRBJ2-5; tentatively, D is TRBD1 (5 bases). Per germline, CDR1 SQVTM and CDR2 ANQGSEA. The CDR3 covers 12 residues. Between the trimmed V and J ends, which lost 7 bases and 0 bases, there was a span of 9 bases. Written as DNA, the CDR3 is TGCAGCGCGACAGCGTACCAAGAGACCCAGTACTTC. This gives the protein CSATAYQETQYF.

This chain uses TRBV6-6 with TRBJ1-2; D not certain. Germline V gene sequence: CDR1 MNHNY, CDR2 SVGAGI (reference sequence). This CDR3 is built from 13 residues. The V end lost 2 bases, the J end lost 6 bases, and 10 bases lay between the germline ends. The CDR3 nucleotides read TGTGCCAGCAGTTACACCCGGGAGAATGGCTACACCTTC. This sequence encodes CASSYTRENGYTF.

The gene calls are TRBV29-1 and TRBJ2-1; no reliable D call. The germline gives CDR1 SQVTM, CDR2 ANQGSEA. Trimming pared 5 bases from V and 4 bases from J, leaving 12 bases between. The CDR3 covers 13 residues. This chain's CDR3 is CSVRQQIYNEQFF. CDR3 DNA: TGCAGCGTTAGACAACAAATTTACAATGAGCAGTTCTTC.

There are a few counts of this clone. The chain uses TRBV7-9 and TRBJ2-1; D gene uncertain. The CDR3 covers 16 residues. The V end lost 1 base, the J end lost 0 bases, and 10 bases lay between the germline ends. Germline V gives CDR1 SEHNR, CDR2 FQNEAQ (reference sequence). The DNA for the CDR3 is TGTGCCAGCAGCTTAGTTGGCAGCCCCTCCTACAATGAGCAGTTCTTC. It codes for CASSLVGSPSYNEQFF. The full variable domain, rest sourced from reference TRBV7-9 and TRBJ2-1, is DTGVSQNPRHKITKRGQNVTFRCDPISEHNRLYWYRQTLGQGPEFLTYFQNEAQLEKSRLLSDRFSAERPKGSFSTLEIQRTEQGDSAMYLCASSLVGSPSYNEQFFGPGTRLTVL.

This chain connects TRBV6-5 to TRBJ1-2; D is unresolved. The V end was cut by 8 bases, the J end by 3 bases, with 13 bases between. The CDR3 runs 13 residues. The germline V gene encodes CDR1 MNHEY and CDR2 SVGAGI. This CDR3 reads CASYTDHYYGYTF. CDR3 in DNA: TGTGCCAGCTACACTGATCACTACTATGGCTACACCTTC.

This clone has only one observation. V gene TRBV29-1 combines with J gene TRBJ2-5, with 7 bases matching TRBD1. Germline lookup yields CDR1 SQVTM and CDR2 ANQGSEA. V was pared by 6 bases and J by 1 base, with 2 bases of the junction left unmatched. CDR3 length: 12 residues. CDR3 bases: TGCAGCGTGACAGGGACCCAAGAGACCCAGTACTTC. It yields the protein CSVTGTQETQYF.

This rearrangement joins TRBV19 to TRBJ2-1; 14 nucleotides align to TRBD2. Germline V gene lookup returns CDR1 LNHDA and CDR2 SQIVND (reference sequence). The CDR3 contains 15 residues. V was pared by 5 bases and J by 7 bases, with 4 bases of the junction left unmatched. CDR3 nucleotides: TGTGCCAGTAGTCTCCGGACTAGCGGGAGGAATGAGCAGTTCTTC. Protein: CASSLRTSGRNEQFF.

This clone was detected only once. The chain carries TRBV7-9 and TRBJ2-1, with D maybe TRBD1 (6 bases). The CDR3 loop spans 14 amino acids. Trimming shortened V by 5 bases and J by 14 bases, and 22 bases separated the two germline ends. CDR1 and CDR2 (germline): SEHNR, FQNEAQ (reference sequence). The CDR3 DNA sequence: TGTGCCAGCAGCCCCGAACAGGGTTGGGATGGGGAGTTCTTC. It specifies CASSPEQGWDGEFF.